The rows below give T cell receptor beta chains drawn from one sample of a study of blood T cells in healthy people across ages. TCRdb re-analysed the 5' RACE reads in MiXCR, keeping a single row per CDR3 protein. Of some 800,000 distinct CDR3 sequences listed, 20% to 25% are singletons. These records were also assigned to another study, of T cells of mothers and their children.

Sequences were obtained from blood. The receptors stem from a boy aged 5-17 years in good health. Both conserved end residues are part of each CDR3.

CDR3: CASSLHTTYEQYF
V: TRBV12-3/TRBV12-4

CDR3: CASSPPGTANENTGELFF
V: TRBV14

CDR3: CAISESTGQMYNEQFF
V: TRBV10-3

CDR3: CASSQDSRGSSYEQYF
V: TRBV4-3

CDR3: CSVERGVTGEQETQYF
V: TRBV29-1

CDR3: CASSVLGLAAPNEQFF
V: TRBV9

CDR3: CASSLGPASNEKLFF
V: TRBV7-2

CDR3: CASSVDPAAKETQYF
V: TRBV9

CDR3: CASSLEASGVYNEQFF
V: TRBV7-6

CDR3: CASRQQGRGNTIYF
V: TRBV12-3/TRBV12-4

CDR3: CASSPGGNSPLHF
V: TRBV6-5

CDR3: CSVENGREWNEQFF
V: TRBV29-1

CDR3: CASSHPTGGRYEQYF
V: TRBV28

CDR3: CASSAPNERGAYNEQFF
V: TRBV6-2/TRBV6-3

CDR3: CASSPGTSGGPRYNEQFF
V: TRBV12-3/TRBV12-4

CDR3: CSVEGVSGTQYF
V: TRBV29-1

CDR3: CASSLSGESFKSLHF
V: TRBV7-9

CDR3: CSADTLGPSYEQYF
V: TRBV20-1

CDR3: CASSYSMGTGSNQPQHF
V: TRBV6-5

CDR3: CTSSLRDPQETQYF
V: TRBV11-2

CDR3: CSVEGTSEQNTQYF
V: TRBV29-1

CDR3: CSAMPGAGELFF
V: TRBV20-1

CDR3: CSVAGSSYEQYF
V: TRBV20-1

CDR3: CASSSTSGVWPYEQYF
V: TRBV7-9

CDR3: CASSQSVRPKAFF
V: TRBV23-1

CDR3: CATTWRAGEKLFF
V: TRBV7-9

CDR3: CAWSADSGEKLFF
V: TRBV30

CDR3: CASSQEAGTGELFF
V: TRBV4-3

CDR3: CASSVAPGLEETQYF
V: TRBV9